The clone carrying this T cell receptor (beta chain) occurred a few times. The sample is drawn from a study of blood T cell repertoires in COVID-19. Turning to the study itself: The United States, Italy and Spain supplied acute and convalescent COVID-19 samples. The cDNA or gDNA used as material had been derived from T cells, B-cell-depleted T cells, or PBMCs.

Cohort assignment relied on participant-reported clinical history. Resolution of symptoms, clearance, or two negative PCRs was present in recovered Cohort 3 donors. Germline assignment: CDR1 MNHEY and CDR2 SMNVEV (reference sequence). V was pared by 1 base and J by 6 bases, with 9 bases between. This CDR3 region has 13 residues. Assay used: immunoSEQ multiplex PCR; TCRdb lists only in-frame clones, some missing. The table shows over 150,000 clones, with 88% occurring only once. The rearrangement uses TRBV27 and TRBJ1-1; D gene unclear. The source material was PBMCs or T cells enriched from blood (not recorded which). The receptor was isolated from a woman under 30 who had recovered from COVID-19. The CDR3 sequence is CASSLWGGSEAFF. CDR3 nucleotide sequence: TGTGCCAGCAGTTTATGGGGAGGGTCTGAAGCTTTCTTT.